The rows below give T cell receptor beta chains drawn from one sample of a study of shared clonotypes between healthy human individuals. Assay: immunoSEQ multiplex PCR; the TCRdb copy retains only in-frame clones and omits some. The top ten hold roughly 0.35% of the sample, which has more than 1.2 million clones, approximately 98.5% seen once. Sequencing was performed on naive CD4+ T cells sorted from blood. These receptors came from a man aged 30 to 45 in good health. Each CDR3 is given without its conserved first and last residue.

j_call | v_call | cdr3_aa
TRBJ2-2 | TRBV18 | ASSPLANTGELF
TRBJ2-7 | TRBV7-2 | ASSPAGTGAYYEQY
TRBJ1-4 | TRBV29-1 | SVGVGHAGEKLF
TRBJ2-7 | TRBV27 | ASSLGLGQTYEQY
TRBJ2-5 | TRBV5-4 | ASSLGGRARETQY
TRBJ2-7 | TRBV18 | ASSPDGLSSYEQY
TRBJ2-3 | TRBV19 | ASSIWQGPDTQY
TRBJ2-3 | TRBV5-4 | ASSPDRTDTQY
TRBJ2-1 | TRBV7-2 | ASSTGLAGINEQF
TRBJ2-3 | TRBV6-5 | ASSRQGSTDTQY
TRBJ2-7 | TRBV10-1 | ASSTAGGGYEQY
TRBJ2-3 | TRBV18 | ASSPGTSPDTQY
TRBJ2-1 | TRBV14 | ASSQDVSGTSRKYNEQF
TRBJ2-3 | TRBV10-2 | ASSAGLKATDTQY